This section outlines one T cell receptor beta chain sequence together with its context. These data come from a study of blood T cell repertoires in COVID-19. Living in 24 US areas, the participants were between roughly 18 and 90 years of age. This CDR3 has 13 amino acids. The V and J ends lost 0 bases and 6 bases respectively, with 6 bases between them. Germline CDR1 is KGHSH and CDR2 is LQKENI. Study processing details: Nucleated cell number was recorded as an estimate derived from reference gene primer amplification. The assay was immunoSEQ multiplex PCR, and TCRdb's table has in-frame clones only and misses some. V, J and clone size are taken as reported in that table, and D and trimming were inferred from the DNA itself. Of about 250,000 clones listed, 87% are singletons.

The TCR sequence derives from a woman under 40 with acute COVID-19. Material: PBMCs or T cells enriched from blood (not recorded which). The chain links TRBV18 to TRBJ2-1, with D possibly matching TRBD2 (6 bases). CDR3 loop: CASSPPSGNEQFF. The CDR3 region has the DNA TGTGCCAGCTCACCACCTAGCGGCAATGAGCAGTTCTTC.